Listed below are T cell receptor beta chains from one sample, sequenced in a study of vaccination and CD4 T cells after COVID-19. One entry per CDR3 protein results from TCRdb running MiXCR on the PCR reads. Of over 10,000 distinct CDR3 sequences detected, roughly half appear once; the ten largest clones hold about a sixth. No cognate antigen is known for these TCRs. Material: cultured CD4+ T cells from blood, obtained after SARS-CoV-2 vaccination. Source of these receptors: a human donor with COVID-19. Both conserved end residues are trimmed from each CDR3. D genes are given only for firm matches.

V gene	D gene	J gene	CDR3 protein
TRBV6-1	.	TRBJ2-2	ASSRSRGVTGELF
TRBV6-4	.	TRBJ1-6	ASSAQAGMNSPLH
TRBV6-1	.	TRBJ2-3	ASRTSQGGQY
TRBV27	.	TRBJ1-4	ASRKTATNEKLF
TRBV2	.	TRBJ1-2	ASSEKWGQGDYGYT
TRBV7-2	.	TRBJ1-2	ASSSLPDYGYT
TRBV6-2/TRBV6-3	.	TRBJ2-5	ASRELAQETQY
TRBV6-5	.	TRBJ1-6	ASSYSSTQNNSPLH
TRBV6-1	.	TRBJ1-1	ASSTRVNTEAF
TRBV4-1	.	TRBJ2-7	ASSQTGSAYEQY
TRBV20-1	TRBD2	TRBJ2-7	SANSLAGGSYEQY
TRBV19	.	TRBJ1-2	ASTEGGSDLYGYT
TRBV6-5	.	TRBJ1-6	ASSYLGLGVNSPLH
TRBV7-3	.	TRBJ2-5	ASSLLRGPRETQY
TRBV28	TRBD1	TRBJ1-1	ASKPGTARNTEAF
TRBV6-1	TRBD1	TRBJ2-2	ASSEPGQITGELF
TRBV20-1	.	TRBJ1-5	SARVGDNQPQH
TRBV6-1	.	TRBJ1-2	ASLPAGSQNYGYT
TRBV27	TRBD1	TRBJ1-6	ASKGTGAYNSPLH
TRBV6-5	.	TRBJ1-1	ASSYLGNTEAF
TRBV20-1	TRBD1	TRBJ1-1	SAERRQGAGTEAF
TRBV19	TRBD1	TRBJ1-1	ASSTGGRRTEAF
TRBV7-9	.	TRBJ2-3	ASSPRTADTQY
TRBV7-2	.	TRBJ1-5	ASSLVGADNQPQH
TRBV6-1	.	TRBJ1-6	ASRSRERGKYTSPLH
TRBV20-1	TRBD1	TRBJ2-7	SASTGGNYEQY
TRBV28	.	TRBJ1-2	ASSLGQGKNYGYT
TRBV28	.	TRBJ1-3	ASSAKRGIGNTIY
TRBV10-2	.	TRBJ2-5	ASSDGRLQETQY
TRBV24-1	.	TRBJ2-5	ATSDSLEETQY
TRBV7-3	.	TRBJ2-5	ASSLTGTGPQETQY
TRBV21-1	.	TRBJ1-2	ASSKARLGTGNDGYT
TRBV6-5	TRBD2	TRBJ2-7	ASSYSNQRAGTSLPEQY
TRBV20-1	.	TRBJ2-3	SARGMRVTDTQY
TRBV14	TRBD1	TRBJ1-1	ASSQDMRDRGEAF
TRBV2	.	TRBJ1-2	ASTNIQGGYGYT
TRBV7-9	.	TRBJ2-5	ASSLQTGLETQY
TRBV20-1	.	TRBJ1-6	SAYPPGRDNSPLH
TRBV5-4	TRBD1	TRBJ2-5	ASSFRTGGWETQY
TRBV5-1	TRBD1	TRBJ2-2	ASSLGGTANTGELF
TRBV7-2	.	TRBJ2-4	ASSLRDLGIQY
TRBV9	.	TRBJ1-5	ASKKVDNQPQH